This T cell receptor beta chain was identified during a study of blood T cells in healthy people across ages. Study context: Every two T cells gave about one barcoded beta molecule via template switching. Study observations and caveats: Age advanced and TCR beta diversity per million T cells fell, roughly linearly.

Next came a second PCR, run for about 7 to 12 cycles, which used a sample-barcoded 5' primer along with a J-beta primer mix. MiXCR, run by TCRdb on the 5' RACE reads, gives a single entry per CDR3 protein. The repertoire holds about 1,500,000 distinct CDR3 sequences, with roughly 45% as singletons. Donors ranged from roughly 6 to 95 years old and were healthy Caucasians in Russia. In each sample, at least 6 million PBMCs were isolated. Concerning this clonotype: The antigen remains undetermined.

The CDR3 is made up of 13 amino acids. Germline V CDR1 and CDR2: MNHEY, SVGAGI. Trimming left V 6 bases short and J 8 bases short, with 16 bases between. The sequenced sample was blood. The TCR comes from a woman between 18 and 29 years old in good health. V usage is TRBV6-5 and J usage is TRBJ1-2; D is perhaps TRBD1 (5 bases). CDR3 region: CASRTDIMSGYTF. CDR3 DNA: TGTGCCAGCAGAACGGACATCATGAGCGGCTACACCTTC.